The 5 T cell receptor beta chains below all came from one sample that was sequenced in a study of T-cell reconstitution after alpha-beta-depleted transplantation in children. Unique molecular identifiers tagged the TCRbeta library. TCRdb analysed the PCR reads with MiXCR anew, one entry per CDR3 protein. Of hundreds of thousands of distinct CDR3 sequences in the sample, 10% to 15% are singletons; the top ten hold around 2%. Here the sequenced sample was PBMCs, mostly from graft donor cells, taken 360 days after TCRalphabeta/CD19-depleted stem cell transplant. The receptors shown here come from a male patient aged 10 to 17 who had a stem cell transplant for acute myeloid leukemia, so the T cells may come from the graft donor.

This clonotype appeared a few times. The CDR3 reads CATSDPGPRDHEQFF. CDR3 coding DNA: TGTGCCACCAGTGACCCCGGGCCAAGGGACCATGAGCAGTTCTTC. The chain employs TRBV24-1 and TRBJ2-1; either TRBD1 or TRBD2 may fit D (5 bases each). CDR1 is KGHDR and CDR2 is SFDVKD in the germline V gene. Trimming shortened V by 4 bases and J by 8 bases, and 17 bases separated the two germline ends. The length of the CDR3 is 15 residues.

J is TRBJ2-5 and V is TRBV13; possibly TRBD2 for D (6 bases). This CDR3 has 18 residues. Trimming stripped 1 base from V and 4 bases from J, with 22 bases between. Germline values: CDR1 PRHDT, CDR2 FYEKMQ (reference sequence). The CDR3 reads CASSLAPLGGPFLETQYF. The CDR3 region has the DNA TGTGCCAGCAGCTTAGCGCCTTTAGGAGGGCCGTTTTTAGAGACCCAGTACTTC.

The sample holds a few counts of this clonotype. V is TRBV7-2 and J is TRBJ2-7, with D perhaps matching TRBD2 (7 bases). The V gene lost 0 bases and the J gene lost 0 bases, with 15 bases spanning the gap. There are 17 residues in the CDR3. Germline-derived CDR1 and CDR2 are SGHTA and FQGNSA. The CDR3 reads CASSLAPRGASSYEQYF. The CDR3 nucleotides read TGTGCCAGCAGCTTAGCCCCTCGGGGGGCGAGCTCCTACGAGCAGTACTTC.

This clonotype was seen a few times. This chain joins TRBV12-3 or TRBV12-4 and TRBJ2-1, with D perhaps being TRBD1 or TRBD2 (5 bases each). V lost 6 bases to trimming and J lost 4 bases, with 19 bases between them. The CDR3 sequence is 16 residues long. The CDR3 region has the DNA TGTGCCAGCAGCCCACGAGAGCTGAGGGGATACAATGAGCAGTTCTTC. As protein: CASSPRELRGYNEQFF.

Regarding this clonotype: Being one base from a much bigger clone, this may be a read error. V usage is TRBV6-4 and J usage is TRBJ2-1; D is unclear. Germline CDR1 MRHNA, CDR2 SNTAGT. This CDR3 contains 13 residues. Trimming pared 2 bases from V and 5 bases from J, leaving 7 bases between. The CDR3 loop reads CASSDRPDNEQFF. Written as DNA, the CDR3 is TGTGCCAGCAGTGACAGGCCGGACAATGAGCAGTTCTTC.